The clone carrying this TCR beta chain was detected only once. Assay used: immunoSEQ multiplex PCR; TCRdb lists only in-frame clones, some missing. The data contain 130,000 to 150,000 clones, roughly 93% of them seen just once; the ten biggest clones take up approximately 5.7%. These data come from a study of control samples from healthy donors and cancer patients. This sequence originates from a man aged 18 to 30 in good health. The sequencing input was blood.

CDR3 sequence (DNA): TGCGCCAGCAGCTTGGACAACTCCTACGAGCAGTACTTC. It translates to CASSLDNSYEQYF. This chain uses TRBV5-1 with TRBJ2-7; D gene unclear. This CDR3 contains 13 residues. V gave up 0 bases and J gave up 0 bases, with 4 bases separating them. Germline V lookup: CDR1 SGHRS, CDR2 YFSETQ. Looking up the rest from reference TRBV5-1 and TRBJ2-7 gives the full variable domain: KAGVTQTPRYLIKTRGQQVTLSCSPISGHRSVSWYQQTPGQGLQFLFEYFSETQRNKGNFPGRFSGRQFSNSRSEMNVSTLELGDSALYLCASSLDNSYEQYFGPGTRLTVT.